This T cell receptor (beta chain) was identified during a study of response to subunit inactivated influenza vaccine. This clonotype came up a few times. TCRdb called the RT-PCR reads again in MiXCR, with one record for every CDR3 protein. This sample has around 200,000 distinct CDR3 sequences, with about 12% found just once. Germline V gene data show CDR1 as SGHVS and CDR2 as FQNEAQ. The germline V and J ends were trimmed by 5 bases and 3 bases, with 15 bases remaining between them. The CDR3 loop spans 15 amino acids. These records were also assigned to another study, of T cells expressing NK-cell markers. That report adds: Beta-chain TCR cDNA was generated via 5'RACE template switching with UMIs.

The material was CD8+ T cells sorted from PBMCs, obtained 11 to 12 days after vaccination. The receptor comes from a man in his forties or fifties who received an inactivated influenza vaccine. The chain joins TRBV7-8 to TRBJ2-3, with D maybe TRBD1 (6 bases). CDR3 sequence: CASSRNLQGTDTQYF. Written as DNA, the CDR3 is TGTGCCAGCAGCCGCAATTTACAGGGAACAGATACGCAGTATTTT.